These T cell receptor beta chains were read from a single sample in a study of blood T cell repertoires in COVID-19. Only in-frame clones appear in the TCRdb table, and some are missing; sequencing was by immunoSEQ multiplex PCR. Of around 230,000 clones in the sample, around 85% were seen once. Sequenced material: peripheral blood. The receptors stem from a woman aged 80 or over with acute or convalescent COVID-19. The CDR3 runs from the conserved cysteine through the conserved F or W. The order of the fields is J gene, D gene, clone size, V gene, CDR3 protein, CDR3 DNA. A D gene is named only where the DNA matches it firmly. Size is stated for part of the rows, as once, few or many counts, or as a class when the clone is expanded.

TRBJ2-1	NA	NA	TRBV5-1	CASSLGAGSPNEQFF	TGCGCCAGCAGCTTGGGGGCGGGATCCCCCAATGAGCAGTTCTTC
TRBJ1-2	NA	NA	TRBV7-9	CASSLKAPQDNYGYTF	TGTGCCAGCAGCTTAAAGGCCCCCCAGGATAACTATGGCTACACCTTC
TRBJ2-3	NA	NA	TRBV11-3	CASSLGGYGDTQYF	TGTGCCAGCAGCTTAGGAGGTTACGGGGATACGCAGTATTTT
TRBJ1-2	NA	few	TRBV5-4	CASRTQQGVNYGYTF	TGTGCCAGCAGAACGCAACAGGGAGTGAACTATGGCTACACCTTC
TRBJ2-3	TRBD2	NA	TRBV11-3	CASSRRGLADTQYF	TGTGCCAGCAGCCGCCGGGGACTAGCAGATACGCAGTATTTT
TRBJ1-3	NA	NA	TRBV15	CATSRALGAGNTIYF	TGTGCCACCAGCAGAGCTCTGGGGGCGGGAAACACCATATATTTT
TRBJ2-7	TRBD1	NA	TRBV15	CATRSGQGSNEQYF	TGTGCCACCCGAAGCGGACAGGGTAGCAACGAGCAGTACTTC
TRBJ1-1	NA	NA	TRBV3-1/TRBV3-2	CASSQTDRVTEAFF	TGTGCCAGCAGCCAAACCGACCGGGTTACTGAAGCTTTCTTT
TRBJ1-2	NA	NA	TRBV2	CASSEARGYTF	TGTGCCAGCAGTGAAGCGCGGGGCTACACCTTC
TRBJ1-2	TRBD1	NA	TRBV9	CASSVGDRATKRGGYTF	TGTGCCAGCAGCGTAGGGGACAGGGCCACCAAAAGGGGTGGCTACACCTTC
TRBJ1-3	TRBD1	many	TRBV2	CASRGRGQVYGNTIYF	TGTGCCAGCAGGGGCAGGGGGCAGGTATACGGAAACACCATATATTTT
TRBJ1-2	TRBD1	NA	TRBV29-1	CSVDQGAGYGYTF	TGCAGCGTTGATCAGGGGGCTGGGTATGGCTACACCTTC
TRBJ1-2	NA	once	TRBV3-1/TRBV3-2	CASSQGQTNYGYTF	TGTGCCAGCAGCCAAGGGCAGACTAACTATGGCTACACCTTC
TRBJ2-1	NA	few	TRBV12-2	CASRLVADSIGQFF	TGTGCAAGTCGCTTAGTGGCAGACTCAATAGGGCAGTTCTTC
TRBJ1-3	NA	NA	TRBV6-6	CASRSIGSGNTIYF	TGTGCCAGCAGGAGCATTGGTTCTGGAAACACCATATATTTT
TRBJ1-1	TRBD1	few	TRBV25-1	CASSEPGTGMNTEAFF	TGTGCCAGCAGTGAACCCGGGACAGGAATGAACACTGAAGCTTTCTTT
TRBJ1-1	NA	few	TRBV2	CASKTGHTEAFF	TGTGCCAGCAAAACAGGCCACACTGAAGCTTTCTTT
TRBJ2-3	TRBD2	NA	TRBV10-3	CAIRTSGSTDTQYF	TGTGCCATCAGGACTAGCGGTAGCACAGATACGCAGTATTTT
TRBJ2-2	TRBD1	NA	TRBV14	CASSRHRGQLTGELFF	TGTGCCAGCAGCCGTCACAGGGGGCAACTAACCGGGGAGCTGTTTTTT
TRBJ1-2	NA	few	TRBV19	CASSISSVARGSYGYTF	TGTGCCAGTAGTATTTCTTCCGTGGCCCGGGGAAGCTATGGCTACACCTTC
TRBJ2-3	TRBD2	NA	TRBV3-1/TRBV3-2	CASSPFLAGGLTDTQYF	TGTGCCAGCAGCCCCTTTCTAGCGGGGGGGCTTACAGATACGCAGTATTTT
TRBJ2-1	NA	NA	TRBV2	CASTGGSGRSSYNEQFF	TGTGCCAGCACGGGGGGCTCCGGGAGAAGCTCCTACAATGAGCAGTTCTTC
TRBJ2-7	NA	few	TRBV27	CASKARGYSYEQYF	TGTGCCAGCAAAGCTAGGGGGTACTCCTACGAGCAGTACTTC
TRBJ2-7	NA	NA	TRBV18	CASSPNAANYEQYF	TGTGCCAGCTCACCTAACGCAGCGAACTACGAACAGTACTTC
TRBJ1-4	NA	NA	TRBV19	CASSMQGHEKLFF	TGTGCCAGTAGTATGCAGGGACACGAAAAACTGTTTTTT
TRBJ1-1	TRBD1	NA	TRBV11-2	CASSSGTGGFF	TGTGCCAGCAGCTCAGGGACAGGGGGCTTCTTT
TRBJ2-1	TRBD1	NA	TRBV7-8	CASSQGQGRSREQFF	TGTGCCAGCAGCCAAGGACAGGGGAGGTCCCGTGAGCAGTTCTTC
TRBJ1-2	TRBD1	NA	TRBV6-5	CASSWDRHYGYTF	TGTGCCAGCAGTTGGGACAGACACTATGGCTACACCTTC
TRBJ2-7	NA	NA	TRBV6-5	CASSYIGSREQYF	TGTGCCAGCAGTTACATCGGGTCACGCGAGCAGTACTTC
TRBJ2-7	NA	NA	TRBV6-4	CASSVDSTAYEQYF	TGTGCCAGCAGTGTGGACAGCACAGCCTACGAGCAGTACTTC
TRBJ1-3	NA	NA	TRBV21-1	CASSKGSRGPSGNTIYF	TGTGCCAGCAGCAAAGGGAGCAGGGGGCCCTCTGGAAACACCATATATTTT
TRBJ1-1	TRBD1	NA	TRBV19	CASSNGQVNTEAFF	TGTGCCAGTAGTAACGGACAGGTGAACACTGAAGCTTTCTTT
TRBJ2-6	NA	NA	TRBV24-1	CATSDSGVSGANVLTF	TGTGCCACCAGTGACTCAGGGGTTTCAGGGGCCAACGTCCTGACTTTC
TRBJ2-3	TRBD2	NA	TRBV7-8	CASSLDAGGVTDTQYF	TGTGCCAGCAGCTTAGATGCGGGAGGAGTCACAGATACGCAGTATTTT
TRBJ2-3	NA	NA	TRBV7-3	CASRATPQGSDTQYF	TGTGCCAGCCGGGCGACGCCCCAGGGGTCAGATACGCAGTATTTT
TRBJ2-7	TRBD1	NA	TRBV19	CASSKRGQSQDEQYF	TGTGCCAGTAGTAAACGGGGACAGTCCCAAGACGAGCAGTACTTC
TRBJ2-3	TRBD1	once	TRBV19	CASRDRGPTDTQYF	TGTGCCAGTAGGGACAGGGGGCCCACAGATACGCAGTATTTT
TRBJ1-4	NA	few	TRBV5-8	CASSLGAWGEKLFF	TGTGCCAGCAGCTTGGGGGCCTGGGGCGAAAAACTGTTTTTT
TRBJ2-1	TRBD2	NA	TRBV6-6	CASRIAGGVEQFF	TGTGCCAGCAGAATAGCGGGAGGGGTTGAGCAGTTCTTC
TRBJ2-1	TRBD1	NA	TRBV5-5	CASSLAGQGLYNEQFF	TGTGCCAGCAGCTTGGCCGGACAGGGCTTATACAATGAGCAGTTCTTC
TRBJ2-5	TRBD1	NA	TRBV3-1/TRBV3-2	CASSLQTGKGETQYF	TGTGCCAGCAGCCTCCAGACAGGGAAGGGGGAGACCCAGTACTTC